This T cell receptor (beta chain) was found in a study of shared T cell receptors in the human thymus. Data came from immunoSEQ multiplex PCR; TCRdb stores just in-frame clones and leaves some out. The data contain approximately 760,000 clones, approximately 83% of them seen just once; the ten biggest clones take up under 0.012%. The V gene's germline CDR1 is SGDLS and CDR2 YYNGEE. V dropped 9 bases and J dropped 3 bases, with 24 bases sitting between them. The CDR3 is 16 residues long. The same data also contributed to another study, on human thymus T cells.

The rearrangement links TRBV9 to TRBJ1-2; possible D gene TRBD1, 5 bases. Sample: thymocytes. This TCR derives from a girl less than two years old with a congenital heart defect. The DNA of the CDR3 is TGTGCCACCTCAGGTTTCCGGGCCCGGGGGTACTATGGCTACACCTTC. Translating it yields CATSGFRARGYYGYTF.